This T cell receptor (delta chain) was sequenced during a study of gamma-delta chains in newborns, infants, children. Whole-study context: Polyclonal expansion of innate γδ T cells after birth follows microbial exposure.

TCRdb used CATT to re-call clones from the reads. This sample has under 5,000 delta-chain clones, with about two fifths found just once. This clone came up a few times. This TCR was recovered from a child who received the measles vaccine. The sequencing input was blood.

This CDR3 is CALGEFPSYWGILAAQLFF. The CDR3, as DNA: TGTGCTCTTGGGGAATTTCCTTCGTACTGGGGGATACTGGCAGCACAACTCTTCTTT. The chain is built from TRDV1 and TRDJ2; 12 bases line up with TRDD3. V lost 2 bases to trimming and J lost 6 bases; unmatched junction nucleotides: 13. CDR3 length: 19 residues. CDR1 is TSWWSYY and CDR2 is QGS in the germline V gene.